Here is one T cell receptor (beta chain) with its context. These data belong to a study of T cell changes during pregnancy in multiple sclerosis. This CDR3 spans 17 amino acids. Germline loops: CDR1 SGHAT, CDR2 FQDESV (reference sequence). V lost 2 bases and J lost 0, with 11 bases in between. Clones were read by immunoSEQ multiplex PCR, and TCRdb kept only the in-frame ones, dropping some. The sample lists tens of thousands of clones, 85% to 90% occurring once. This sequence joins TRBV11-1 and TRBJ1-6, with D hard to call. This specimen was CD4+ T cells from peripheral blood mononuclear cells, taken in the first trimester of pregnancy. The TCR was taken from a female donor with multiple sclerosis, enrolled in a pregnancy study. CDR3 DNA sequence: TGTGCCAGCAGCTTAAGGCGACTCAGCTCCTATAATTCACCCCTCCACTTT. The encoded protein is CASSLRRLSSYNSPLHF.